The 25 T cell receptor beta chains presented below share a single source sample, sequenced in a study of Graves' ophthalmopathy and Graves' hyperthyroidism. Beta-chain TCR CDR3 regions were amplified from RNA transcripts. First-round RT-PCR with HTBI primers preceded a second-round multiplex PCR. A single record per CDR3 protein comes from TCRdb applying MiXCR to the multiplex PCR reads. This table holds about 550,000 distinct CDR3 sequences, approximately 37% found once. The sample comprised peripheral blood or thyroid tissue (not recorded which). All receptors derive from an adult man with Graves' hyperthyroidism.

The rearrangement uses TRBV30 and TRBJ1-2; possible D gene TRBD1, 5 bases. The CDR3 covers 14 residues. CDR1 and CDR2 from the germline V gene are GTSNPN and SVGIG (reference sequence). V lost 0 bases, J lost 12 bases, and 20 bases lay in between. The CDR3 protein is CAWSVGPGGIGHTF. The CDR3 region has the DNA TGTGCCTGGAGTGTAGGGCCCGGGGGAATCGGCCACACCTTC.

J is TRBJ2-5 and V is TRBV2; TRBD1 matches 9 bases. CDR1 SNHLY and CDR2 FYNNEI come from the germline V gene. Trimming cost V 4 bases and J 11 bases; bases outside gene matches: 8. The CDR3 runs 13 residues. The CDR3 coding sequence is TGTGCCAGCAGTGGGGACAGGGTCAATGAGCAGTACTTC. Encoded protein: CASSGDRVNEQYF.

This clonotype was recorded at least ten times. The J gene is TRBJ2-5, the V gene TRBV6-5; D is unclear. This CDR3 is built from 14 residues. CDR1 and CDR2 from the germline V gene are MNHEY and SVGAGI. Trimming cost V 4 bases and J 0 bases, with 9 bases left between them. The CDR3 here is CASSSTSYQETQYF. CDR3 bases: TGTGCCAGCAGTTCAACCAGCTACCAAGAGACCCAGTACTTC.

The sample holds a few counts of this clonotype. V usage is TRBV19 and J usage is TRBJ2-2; D ambiguous. This CDR3 is built from 15 residues. V shed 2 bases and J shed 0 bases, with 7 bases lying between them. Per the germline V gene, CDR1 is LNHDA and CDR2 is SQIVND (reference sequence). The DNA of the CDR3 is TGTGCCAGTAGTATAATTTTAACGAACACCGGGGAGCTGTTTTTT. Translation: CASSIILTNTGELFF.

The CDR3 region is CASSLRVGLVGAGTQYF. The CDR3 DNA reads TGTGCCAGCAGCTTAAGAGTCGGACTAGTGGGAGCAGGGACCCAGTACTTC. The chain combines TRBV7-6 with TRBJ2-5; 7 positions agree with TRBD2. From germline, CDR1 is SGHVS and CDR2 FNYEAQ. V lost 2 bases to trimming and J lost 7 bases; unmatched junction nucleotides: 16. CDR3 length equals 17 residues. Variable domain in full (rest from reference TRBV7-6 and TRBJ2-5): GAGVSQSPRYKVTKRGQDVALRCDPISGHVSLYWYRQALGQGPEFLTYFNYEAQQDKSGLPNDRFSAERPEGSISTLTIQRTEQRDSAMYRCASSLRVGLVGAGTQYFGPGTRLLVL.

Ten or more counts support this clonotype. The CDR3 nucleotides are TGTGCCAGCAGTGTACAGGGATTTGGCTACACCTTC. This codes for CASSVQGFGYTF. The V call is TRBV12-3 or TRBV12-4, the J call TRBJ1-2; perhaps TRBD1 as D (6 bases). The CDR3 runs 12 residues. V was trimmed by 5 bases and J by 7 bases, leaving 11 bases between them.

This chain uses TRBV19 with TRBJ2-2, with D maybe TRBD1 (5 bases). Trimming took 2 bases from V and 6 from J, leaving 10 bases between them. The CDR3 runs to 14 residues. The V gene's germline CDR1 is LNHDA and CDR2 SQIVND (reference sequence). Here the CDR3 reads CASSITRVAGELFF. The CDR3 bases are TGTGCCAGTAGTATAACCAGGGTCGCCGGGGAGCTGTTTTTT. Based on the CDR3 plus reference TRBV19 and TRBJ2-2, the full variable domain is DGGITQSPKYLFRKEGQNVTLSCEQNLNHDAMYWYRQDPGQGLRLIYYSQIVNDFQKGDIAEGYSVSREKKESFPLTVTSAQKNPTAFYLCASSITRVAGELFFGEGSRLTVL.

J is TRBJ2-7 and V is TRBV29-1, with a tentative D call TRBD2 (6 bases). The CDR3 totals 13 residues. From germline, CDR1 is SQVTM and CDR2 ANQGSEA. The V end lost 2 bases, the J end lost 0 bases, and 8 bases lay between the germline ends. In DNA, the CDR3 is TGCAGCGTTGAATGGGGAGGCTCCTACGAGCAGTACTTC. It translates to CSVEWGGSYEQYF.

This clonotype was counted a few times. The V call is TRBV5-1, the J call TRBJ2-2, with D perhaps matching TRBD1 (6 bases). This CDR3 is 15 amino acids long. CDR1 and CDR2 from the germline V gene are SGHRS and YFSETQ. V lost 3 bases and J 7 bases, leaving 16 bases between the germline ends. The CDR3 here is CASSYRQDTGGELFF. The CDR3 DNA reads TGCGCCAGCAGCTACCGACAGGACACGGGCGGGGAGCTGTTTTTT.

V is TRBV24-1 and J is TRBJ2-7; 9 bases map to TRBD1. CDR3 size: 16 residues. Germline loops: CDR1 KGHDR, CDR2 SFDVKD. V shed 1 base, J shed 7 bases, and the junction held 10 bases outside the gene matches. In nucleotides, the CDR3 is TGTGCCACCAGTGATTTCGGACAGGGGCGCGACAATGAGCAGTACTTC. This translates into CATSDFGQGRDNEQYF.

As concerns this clonotype: This may come from a read error, since a much larger clone is one base off. The chain recombines TRBV10-3 with TRBJ1-1; perhaps TRBD1 as D (5 bases). This CDR3 region has 13 residues. The germline CDR1 and CDR2 sequences are ENHRY and SYGVKD. Trimming pared 5 bases from V and 0 bases from J, leaving 7 bases between. CDR3 sequence (DNA): TGTGCCATCAGTTGGGGCATGAACACTGAAGCTTTCTTT. The encoded protein is CAISWGMNTEAFF.

V gene TRBV29-1 combines with J gene TRBJ2-2; TRBD1 agrees at 10 bases. The CDR3 spans 15 residues. V was pared by 7 bases and J by 1 base, with 6 bases of the junction left unmatched. Germline CDR1 reads SQVTM; CDR2 reads ANQGSEA. The CDR3, as DNA: TGCAGCGCTAGAGGACAGGGGGAGAACACCGGGGAGCTGTTTTTT. This translates into CSARGQGENTGELFF.

At least ten counts were recorded for this clonotype. The chain recombines TRBV20-1 with TRBJ1-4; D is uncertain. V shed 0 bases and J shed 8 bases, with 4 bases lying between them. Germline CDR1 is DFQATT and CDR2 is SNEGSKA (reference sequence). This CDR3 spans 11 amino acids. The CDR3 DNA is TGCAGTGCTAGAGAGTCGGAAAAACTGTTTTTT. Translated: CSARESEKLFF.

To note about this clonotype: One junction end disagrees with the germline gene, perhaps due to a read error. The chain links TRBV10-3 to TRBJ1-5, with a weak D call TRBD1 (5 bases). Germline-derived CDR1 and CDR2 are ENHRY and SYGVKD. This CDR3 is built from 16 residues. CDR3 in amino acids: CASSYSTDLYDQPQHF. CDR3 nucleotide sequence: TGTGCCAGCAGTTACTCGACAGACCTCTACGATCAGCCCCAGCATTTT.

The chain joins TRBV5-1 to TRBJ2-5, with D maybe TRBD2 (7 bases). The DNA end is more similar to TRBJ2-1, so the J call may be wrong. This CDR3 has 13 amino acids. Germline CDR1 is SGHRS and CDR2 is YFSETQ. The CDR3 sequence is CASRPGEGNEQFF. The CDR3 nucleotides are TGCGCCAGCAGGCCAGGGGAGGGGAATGAGCAGTTCTTC.

J is TRBJ1-2 and V is TRBV20-1; 7 bases align to TRBD1. The CDR3 has 17 residues. The V and J ends lost 1 base and 0 bases, in that order; junction bases with no gene match: 11. Germline V gives CDR1 DFQATT, CDR2 SNEGSKA (reference sequence). CDR3 DNA: TGCAGTGCTAGAGGCGGGGGAGACAGGGACTCTAACTATGGCTACACCTTC. It is translated as CSARGGGDRDSNYGYTF.

The chain is built from TRBV2 and TRBJ1-1; 8 bases fit TRBD1. The CDR3 consists of 14 residues. The germline CDR1 and CDR2 sequences are SNHLY and FYNNEI. V was pared by 5 bases and J by 5 bases, with 7 bases of the junction left unmatched. The chain's CDR3 is CASSPGGIGTEAFF. The CDR3 DNA reads as TGTGCCAGCAGTCCAGGGGGCATAGGGACTGAAGCTTTCTTT.

This clonotype was seen many times. The junction departs from germline at one end; a sequencing error may be responsible. The rearrangement joins TRBV2 to TRBJ1-2; no clear D. The CDR3 is 13 residues long. Germline CDR1 and CDR2: SNHLY and FYNNEI. The CDR3 reads CASKGWGNNGYTF. Written as DNA, the CDR3 is TGTGCCAGCAAAGGGTGGGGTAACAATGGCTACACCTTC.

J is TRBJ2-7 and V is TRBV7-8, with 9 bases fitting TRBD2. The end of the DNA aligns better with TRBJ2-1, so the J call may be wrong. Germline V CDR1 and CDR2: SGHVS, FQNEAQ. This CDR3 spans 16 amino acids. CDR3 bases: TGTGCCAGCAGCTTAGTCCTAGCGGGATCTGGAAATGAGCAGTTCTTC. Translation: CASSLVLAGSGNEQFF.

This clonotype was recorded many times. The chain combines TRBV15 with TRBJ1-3; D is uncertain. From germline, CDR1 is LNHNV and CDR2 YYDKDF (reference sequence). This CDR3 is 15 amino acids long. The V end was cut by 1 base, the J end by 3 bases, with 10 bases between. CDR3 in DNA: TGTGCCACCAGCAGAGCCCTCGACGATGGAAACACCATATATTTT. As protein: CATSRALDDGNTIYF.

V and J are TRBV29-1 and TRBJ2-7; D gene uncertain. Germline CDR1 and CDR2: SQVTM and ANQGSEA. There are 12 residues in the CDR3. CDR3 DNA sequence: TGCAGTGCTAGAGACCCCCTCCACGAGCAGTACTTC. Residues: CSARDPLHEQYF.

The chain combines TRBV7-2 with TRBJ1-5; the D gene is possibly TRBD1 (5 bases). Germline V gene lookup returns CDR1 SGHTA and CDR2 FQGNSA. Trimming removed 3 bases at V and 14 bases at J, with 23 bases between. The CDR3 contains 15 residues. The CDR3 protein is CASSFRVRLHPDEHF. CDR3 nucleotides: TGTGCCAGCAGCTTCAGGGTGCGTCTACATCCCGATGAGCATTTT.

The DNA of the CDR3 is TGTGCCAGCAAGAGGGGAGCGCAGCCCCAGCATTTT. Translating it yields CASKRGAQPQHF. V is TRBV2 and J is TRBJ1-5; D possibly corresponds to TRBD1 (5 bases). Germline CDR1 and CDR2: SNHLY and FYNNEI. V was cut by 7 bases and J by 7 bases, with 11 bases left in between. CDR3 length equals 12 residues.

There are many counts of this clonotype. This rearrangement joins TRBV19 to TRBJ1-5, with TRBD1 as a possible D gene (6 bases). Between the trimmed V and J ends, which lost 2 bases and 5 bases, there was a span of 16 bases. Germline CDR1 reads LNHDA; CDR2 reads SQIVND (reference sequence). The CDR3 loop spans 16 amino acids. The CDR3 DNA sequence: TGTGCCAGTAGTATACAAGGACAGCCTCGTGATCAGCCCCAGCATTTT. Its protein is CASSIQGQPRDQPQHF.

The table lists this clonotype with many counts. The chain carries TRBV5-8 and TRBJ2-5; D may be TRBD1 (5 bases). Deletions cut 2 bases from V and 5 bases from J, with 16 bases between. CDR1 SGHTS and CDR2 YDEGEE come from the germline V gene. The CDR3 totals 15 residues. The CDR3 DNA follows: TGTGCCAGCAGCTTAATACCAGGGCTCGGGGAGACCCAGTACTTC. Its translation: CASSLIPGLGETQYF.